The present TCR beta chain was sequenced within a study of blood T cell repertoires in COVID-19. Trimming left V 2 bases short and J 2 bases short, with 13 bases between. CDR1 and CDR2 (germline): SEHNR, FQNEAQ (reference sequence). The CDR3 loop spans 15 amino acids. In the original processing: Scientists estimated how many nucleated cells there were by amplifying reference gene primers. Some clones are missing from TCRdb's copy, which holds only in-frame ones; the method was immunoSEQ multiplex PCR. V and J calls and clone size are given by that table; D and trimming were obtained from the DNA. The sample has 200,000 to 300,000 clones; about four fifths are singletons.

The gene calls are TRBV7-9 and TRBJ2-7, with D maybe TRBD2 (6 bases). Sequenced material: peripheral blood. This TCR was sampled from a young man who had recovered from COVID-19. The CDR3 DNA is TGTGCCAGCAGCTTAAGTTCGGACTACCCCTACGAGCAGTACTTC. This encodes CASSLSSDYPYEQYF. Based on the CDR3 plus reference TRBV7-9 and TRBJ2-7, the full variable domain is DTGVSQNPRHKITKRGQNVTFRCDPISEHNRLYWYRQTLGQGPEFLTYFQNEAQLEKSRLLSDRFSAERPKGSFSTLEIQRTEQGDSAMYLCASSLSSDYPYEQYFGPGTRLTVT.